A selection of T cell receptor beta chains follows, all from one sample in a study of identical twins. TCRdb itself ran the 5' RACE reads through MiXCR, one entry per CDR3 protein. The table includes 500,000 to 600,000 distinct CDR3 sequences, around 20% detected once. A further study also used this sample, focusing on T cells expressing NK-cell markers.

The sequenced sample was CD4+ T cells sorted from blood. Every receptor here comes from a woman under 30 in good health. Both conserved end residues are part of each CDR3. D genes are given only for firm matches. The size entry is marked missing in some rows and otherwise reads once, few, many or a size class.

NA | TRBJ2-5 | few | TRBV27 | TGTGCCAGCAGTTTTACAGTCAGAAGGGAGACCCAGTACTTC | CASSFTVRRETQYF
NA | TRBJ2-7 | few | TRBV12-3/TRBV12-4 | TGTGCCAGCAGTTTAGAGTTGACAGCCGAGCAGTACTTC | CASSLELTAEQYF
NA | TRBJ2-7 | once | TRBV18 | TGTGCCAGCTCACCTAGGGCAGAGGAAGACGAGCAGTACTTC | CASSPRAEEDEQYF
NA | TRBJ1-4 | NA | TRBV7-9 | TGTGCCAGCAGCTTCAGCCAGGCTGGTAATGAAAAACTGTTTTTT | CASSFSQAGNEKLFF
NA | TRBJ1-2 | NA | TRBV12-3/TRBV12-4 | TGTGCCAGCAGGGCCGGGACGGGCTATGGCTACACCTTC | CASRAGTGYGYTF
NA | TRBJ2-5 | few | TRBV5-1 | TGCGCCAGCAGCGGCGGCCCCGGCCAAGAGACCCAGTACTTC | CASSGGPGQETQYF
NA | TRBJ1-6 | many | TRBV5-1 | TGCGCCAGCAGCTTGGGTATGAATTCACCCCTCCACTTT | CASSLGMNSPLHF
NA | TRBJ2-1 | NA | TRBV3-1 | TGTGCCAGCAGCCGTAACTGGAATGAGCAGTTCTTC | CASSRNWNEQFF
TRBD1 | TRBJ2-7 | once | TRBV3-1 | TGTGCCAGCAGCTACCGGACAGGGGGCCCCTACGAGCAGTACTTC | CASSYRTGGPYEQYF
NA | TRBJ2-3 | many | TRBV11-1 | TGTGCCAGCAGCTTAGGGGGCCGGCGGGGTACAGCCACAGATACGCAGTATTTT | CASSLGGRRGTATDTQYF
TRBD2 | TRBJ2-2 | few | TRBV7-2 | TGTGCCAGCAGCCGAGCGGGAGTTTTAGGGGAGCTGTTTTTT | CASSRAGVLGELFF
NA | TRBJ2-7 | few | TRBV29-1 | TGCAGCGCTGTTGTAAACTACGAGCAGTACTTC | CSAVVNYEQYF
NA | TRBJ2-3 | NA | TRBV6-2/TRBV6-3 | TGTGCCAGCAGTCCTATCAGGGAAGCAGATACGCAGTATTTT | CASSPIREADTQYF
NA | TRBJ1-1 | few | TRBV7-9 | TGTGCCAGCAGGTGGCATGGGCCTGGGGACACTGAAGCTTTCTTT | CASRWHGPGDTEAFF
TRBD1 | TRBJ1-2 | NA | TRBV12-3/TRBV12-4 | TGTGCCAGCAGGCAACAGGGGGCGGGTGGCTACACCTTC | CASRQQGAGGYTF
NA | TRBJ1-1 | NA | TRBV20-1 | TGCAGTGCTAGGGCAGTAGGTGAAGCTTTCTTT | CSARAVGEAFF
NA | TRBJ2-7 | NA | TRBV6-1 | TGTGCCAGCAGTGACGGCAACTCCTACGAGCAGTACTTC | CASSDGNSYEQYF
TRBD2 | TRBJ2-7 | NA | TRBV4-3 | TGCGCCAGCAGCCAGGGTCACCGGACTAGCGGGTACGAGCAGTACTTC | CASSQGHRTSGYEQYF
NA | TRBJ1-1 | many | TRBV15 | TGTGCCACCAGCAGAGATCCCCAATCTTCCACTGAAGCTTTCTTT | CATSRDPQSSTEAFF
NA | TRBJ2-3 | NA | TRBV24-1 | TGTGCCACCAGTGATTTTGGATCAGATACGCAGTATTTT | CATSDFGSDTQYF
NA | TRBJ2-5 | NA | TRBV20-1 | TGCAGTGCCCCAGGGGGGAAAGAGACCCAGTACTTC | CSAPGGKETQYF
TRBD1 | TRBJ2-2 | NA | TRBV3-1 | TGTGCCAGCAGCCACGGGACAGGGGGCACCGGGGAGCTGTTTTTT | CASSHGTGGTGELFF
TRBD2 | TRBJ2-7 | NA | TRBV29-1 | TGCAGCGTTGCAGGCCTGGCCGGGAGGGGTACCTACGAGCAGTACTTC | CSVAGLAGRGTYEQYF
TRBD1 | TRBJ2-6 | few | TRBV5-1 | TGCGCCAGCAGCTTGGGGACAGGGCACTCTGGGGCCAACGTCCTGACTTTC | CASSLGTGHSGANVLTF
NA | TRBJ1-5 | NA | TRBV5-5 | TGTGCCAGCAGCAAATACTGGGGGCCGGAGGACCAGCCCCAGCATTTT | CASSKYWGPEDQPQHF
TRBD1 | TRBJ1-1 | many | TRBV12-3/TRBV12-4 | TGTGCCAGCGGGATCACAGGGGACACTGAAGCTTTCTTT | CASGITGDTEAFF
NA | TRBJ2-2 | few | TRBV7-9 | TGTGCCAGCAGCTTAAGGAGCGAGTACACCGGGGAGCTGTTTTTT | CASSLRSEYTGELFF
TRBD1 | TRBJ1-5 | NA | TRBV18 | TGTGCCAGCTCACCCCGGACAGGGGAGAATCAGCCCCAGCATTTT | CASSPRTGENQPQHF
NA | TRBJ2-1 | few | TRBV11-2 | TGTGCCAGCAGCTTCGAAACAGGGAGCTCCTACAATGAGCAGTTCTTC | CASSFETGSSYNEQFF
NA | TRBJ2-1 | few | TRBV20-1 | TGCAGTGCTATCGACTACGTGATTTACAATGAGCAGTTCTTC | CSAIDYVIYNEQFF